This paragraph reports one T cell receptor beta chain. This entry comes from a study of blood T cell repertoires in COVID-19. For the study at large: Nucleic acid was either cDNA or gDNA, and it came from T cells, B-cell-depleted T cells, or PBMCs.

Authors' data handling: Using reference gene primer amplification, nucleated cell counts were estimated. TCRdb's table, derived via immunoSEQ multiplex PCR, lists solely in-frame clones and lacks some. That table furnishes V, J and clone size, whereas the DNA furnished D and trimming. In the table there are some 110,000 clones, 82% of which are singletons. Germline trimming cut 3 bases from V and 5 bases from J; bases unmatched to any gene: 3. Germline lookup yields CDR1 LGHDT and CDR2 YNNKEL (reference sequence). The CDR3 length is 14 residues. The source material was peripheral blood. This receptor was obtained from a man aged 60 to 69 with acute or convalescent COVID-19. V is TRBV3-1 (or the pseudogene TRBV3-2) and J is TRBJ1-1, with 10 bases identical to TRBD1. The CDR3 is CASSQWTGGTEAFF. Written as DNA, the CDR3 is TGTGCCAGCAGCCAGTGGACAGGGGGTACTGAAGCTTTCTTT.